Listed below are T cell receptor beta chains from one sample, sequenced in a study of cytomegalovirus exposure and HLA in healthy donors. Here immunoSEQ multiplex PCR was the method, and the copy in TCRdb shows in-frame clones only, minus some. The profile shows 100,000 to 150,000 clones, about 78% of them singletons. The sequenced sample consisted of PBMCs. Receptor source: a female donor in good health and CMV-seronegative. The CDR3 runs from the conserved cysteine through the conserved F or W. A D gene is named only where the DNA matches it firmly. Size values are once, few and many counts, or a class for expanded clones, and some rows have none.

TRBJ2-2 NA NA TRBV4-2 CASSQAAGHPTGELFF TGTGCCAGCAGCCAAGCCGCCGGACACCCGACCGGGGAGCTGTTTTTT
TRBJ2-5 NA NA TRBV6-1 CASSRNRAWETQYF TGTGCCAGCAGCCGAAACAGGGCGTGGGAGACCCAGTACTTC
TRBJ2-7 NA TRBD2 TRBV7-9 CASSSWTSGAPREQYF TGTGCCAGCAGCTCGTGGACTAGCGGAGCCCCTCGGGAGCAGTACTTC
TRBJ2-5 few TRBD1 TRBV5-4 CASSLRTGVGETQYF TGTGCCAGCAGCTTGAGGACAGGGGTGGGGGAGACCCAGTACTTC
TRBJ2-5 NA TRBD1 TRBV11-2 CASSLEGRGETQYF TGTGCCAGCAGCTTAGAGGGCAGGGGGGAGACCCAGTACTTC
TRBJ1-3 NA NA TRBV30 CAWSVEGAGVYSGNTIYF TGTGCCTGGAGTGTAGAAGGCGCCGGGGTTTACTCTGGAAACACCATATATTTT
TRBJ2-1 NA TRBD1 TRBV5-4 CASSSRDRDHEQFF TGTGCCAGCAGCTCCCGGGACAGGGACCATGAGCAGTTCTTC
TRBJ1-1 NA TRBD1 TRBV27 CASSSGTGVTEAFF TGTGCCAGCAGTTCCGGGACAGGGGTTACTGAAGCTTTCTTT
TRBJ2-7 NA TRBD2 TRBV6-1 CASTRTSGNSYEQYF TGTGCCAGCACCCGGACTAGCGGTAACTCCTACGAGCAGTACTTC
TRBJ2-3 NA TRBD2 TRBV28 CASSLRKTSGNTDTQYF TGTGCCAGCAGTTTAAGGAAGACTAGCGGCAACACAGATACGCAGTATTTT
TRBJ1-4 NA NA TRBV5-6 CASSLGQVEKLFF TGTGCCAGCAGCTTGGGACAGGTAGAAAAACTGTTTTTT
TRBJ2-1 NA TRBD2 TRBV5-8 CASSLALASGYNEQFF TGTGCCAGCAGCTTGGCCTTGGCTAGCGGATACAATGAGCAGTTCTTC
TRBJ2-3 NA NA TRBV5-5 CASSSPGALSTDTQYF TGTGCCAGCAGCTCCCCAGGGGCTCTCTCCACAGATACGCAGTATTTT
TRBJ2-5 NA TRBD1 TRBV15 CATSRDKTGLETQYF TGTGCCACCAGCAGAGATAAGACAGGGCTGGAGACCCAGTACTTC
TRBJ2-1 NA TRBD2 TRBV6-5 CASSFTSGRKNEQFF TGTGCCAGCAGTTTTACTAGCGGGAGAAAGAATGAGCAGTTCTTC
TRBJ2-7 NA NA TRBV7-9 CASSLFDAGTYEQYF TGTGCCAGCAGCTTATTTGACGCGGGGACCTACGAGCAGTACTTC
TRBJ1-2 once NA TRBV4-2 CASSQVEDRLGYTF TGTGCCAGCAGCCAAGTAGAAGACAGACTTGGCTACACCTTC
TRBJ2-3 NA TRBD2 TRBV28 CASSQGLAGPRDTQYF TGTGCCAGCAGCCAGGGGCTAGCGGGACCGAGAGATACGCAGTATTTT
TRBJ1-2 once TRBD1 TRBV5-1 CASSLEGANNYGYTF TGCGCCAGCAGCTTGGAGGGGGCGAATAACTATGGCTACACCTTC
TRBJ2-5 NA TRBD1 TRBV5-8 CASSLLQGPQETQYF TGTGCCAGCAGCTTACTACAGGGGCCCCAAGAGACCCAGTACTTC
TRBJ2-1 NA TRBD2 TRBV5-1 CASSLSGLAGGLLAANEQFF TGCGCCAGCAGCTTGTCGGGACTAGCGGGAGGGCTTCTCGCGGCCAATGAGCAGTTCTTC
TRBJ1-4 once TRBD1 TRBV6-6 CASNTGTGVEKLFF TGTGCCAGCAACACCGGGACAGGGGTTGAAAAACTGTTTTTT
TRBJ2-7 NA NA TRBV5-4 CASSLEPTDEQYF TGTGCCAGCAGCTTGGAACCGACAGACGAGCAGTACTTC
TRBJ2-5 NA NA TRBV19 CASSAPNQETQYF TGTGCCAGTAGTGCGCCAAATCAAGAGACCCAGTACTTC